This is a list of T cell receptor beta chains from one sample in a study of regulatory T cells in long-lasting Graves disease. TCRdb ran MiXCR on the multiplex PCR reads and lists one entry per CDR3 protein. The table lists fewer than 650,000 distinct CDR3 sequences, 15% to 20% of them singletons. The same sample was also studied in work on T cells in Graves' hyperthyroidism and ophthalmopathy.

Sequenced here: peripheral blood mononuclear cells (PBMCs), sampled at new diagnosis, from a patient treated with antithyroid drugs. The receptors were sampled from a man between 18 and 29 years old with Graves disease. Each CDR3 is given with its conserved first and last residue. Each record gives: CDR3 protein, CDR3 DNA, D gene, V gene, J gene, clone size. D genes are given only for firm matches. Only some rows state a clone size, as once, few, many or a class for expanded clones.

cdr3_aa: CASSERPAGNTIYF; cdr3_nt: TGCGCCAGCAGCGAGCGACCTGCTGGAAACACCATATATTTT; d_call: -; v_call: TRBV5-1; j_call: TRBJ1-3; clone_size: -
cdr3_aa: CASSFFRRTNEKLFF; cdr3_nt: TGTGCCAGCAGCTTCTTCAGGCGAACTAATGAAAAACTGTTTTTT; d_call: -; v_call: TRBV7-9; j_call: TRBJ1-4; clone_size: many
cdr3_aa: CSARASGAGELFF; cdr3_nt: TGCAGTGCTAGGGCTAGCGGGGCCGGGGAGCTGTTTTTT; d_call: TRBD2; v_call: TRBV20-1; j_call: TRBJ2-2; clone_size: -
cdr3_aa: CATGQSYGYTF; cdr3_nt: TGTGCCACAGGACAGTCCTATGGCTACACCTTC; d_call: -; v_call: TRBV27; j_call: TRBJ1-2; clone_size: few
cdr3_aa: CASSRYTTDTQYF; cdr3_nt: TGTGCCAGCAGCAGGTATACTACAGATACGCAGTATTTT; d_call: -; v_call: TRBV12-3/TRBV12-4; j_call: TRBJ2-3; clone_size: many
cdr3_aa: CASSSDLFGTDTQYF; cdr3_nt: TGTGCCAGCAGCTCTGACTTATTTGGCACAGATACGCAGTATTTT; d_call: -; v_call: TRBV7-3; j_call: TRBJ2-3; clone_size: many
cdr3_aa: CSVETTGGSSTDTQYF; cdr3_nt: TGCAGCGTTGAAACAACAGGGGGCTCTAGCACAGATACGCAGTATTTT; d_call: TRBD1; v_call: TRBV29-1; j_call: TRBJ2-3; clone_size: many
cdr3_aa: CASSLRGSLSETQYF; cdr3_nt: TGTGCCAGCAGCTTGCGCGGGAGCCTCTCTGAGACCCAGTACTTC; d_call: TRBD2; v_call: TRBV5-4; j_call: TRBJ2-5; clone_size: few
cdr3_aa: CASSLRGTGFTEAFF; cdr3_nt: TGCGCCAGCAGCTTGAGGGGGACAGGGTTCACTGAAGCTTTCTTT; d_call: TRBD1; v_call: TRBV5-1; j_call: TRBJ1-1; clone_size: -
cdr3_aa: CASSLDRAGSYEQYF; cdr3_nt: TGTGCCAGCAGCTTAGACAGGGCCGGCTCCTACGAGCAGTACTTC; d_call: -; v_call: TRBV7-9; j_call: TRBJ2-7; clone_size: many
cdr3_aa: CAITQGQMNTGELFF; cdr3_nt: TGTGCCATCACCCAGGGACAAATGAACACCGGGGAGCTGTTTTTT; d_call: -; v_call: TRBV10-3; j_call: TRBJ2-2; clone_size: -
cdr3_aa: CASSPGLAGQETQYF; cdr3_nt: TGTGCCAGCTCACCGGGACTAGCGGGACAAGAGACCCAGTACTTC; d_call: TRBD2; v_call: TRBV18; j_call: TRBJ2-5; clone_size: many
cdr3_aa: CASSIEAGRSGELFF; cdr3_nt: TGTGCCAGTAGTATAGAAGCAGGGCGGTCCGGGGAGCTGTTTTTT; d_call: -; v_call: TRBV19; j_call: TRBJ2-2; clone_size: -
cdr3_aa: CASSVLVGDTDTQYF; cdr3_nt: TGTGCCAGCAGCGTCTTGGTAGGGGACACAGATACGCAGTATTTT; d_call: -; v_call: TRBV9; j_call: TRBJ2-3; clone_size: -
cdr3_aa: CASGSGLAGYNEQFF; cdr3_nt: TGTGCTAGTGGGTCGGGACTAGCGGGTTACAATGAGCAGTTCTTC; d_call: TRBD2; v_call: TRBV12-5; j_call: TRBJ2-1; clone_size: many
cdr3_aa: CASSARSDRVNSPLHF; cdr3_nt: TGTGCCAGCAGCGCCCGATCGGACAGGGTTAATTCACCCCTCCACTTT; d_call: TRBD1; v_call: TRBV5-5; j_call: TRBJ1-6; clone_size: -
cdr3_aa: CASSFSGTGLSGNTIYF; cdr3_nt: TGTGCCAGCAGCTTCTCCGGGACAGGCCTCTCTGGAAACACCATATATTTT; d_call: TRBD1; v_call: TRBV9; j_call: TRBJ1-3; clone_size: few
cdr3_aa: CASGLLFATNEKLFF; cdr3_nt: TGTGCCAGTGGACTCCTCTTTGCAACTAATGAAAAACTGTTTTTT; d_call: -; v_call: TRBV19; j_call: TRBJ1-4; clone_size: -
cdr3_aa: CASSQVALGLAQGEQFF; cdr3_nt: TGCGCCAGCAGCCAAGTTGCCTTGGGACTAGCGCAGGGTGAGCAGTTCTTC; d_call: TRBD2; v_call: TRBV4-1; j_call: TRBJ2-1; clone_size: -
cdr3_aa: CASSYLPGWGNTGELFF; cdr3_nt: TGTGCCAGCAGTTATCTTCCGGGGTGGGGGAACACCGGGGAGCTGTTTTTT; d_call: -; v_call: TRBV6-2/TRBV6-3; j_call: TRBJ2-2; clone_size: -
cdr3_aa: CASSLESGGDYGYTF; cdr3_nt: TGTGCCAGCAGTTTAGAGTCCGGGGGGGACTATGGCTACACCTTC; d_call: -; v_call: TRBV12-3/TRBV12-4; j_call: TRBJ1-2; clone_size: once
cdr3_aa: CASSQASGSGPSYEQYF; cdr3_nt: TGTGCCAGCAGCCAAGCCTCCGGGAGCGGGCCCTCCTACGAGCAGTACTTC; d_call: -; v_call: TRBV3-1; j_call: TRBJ2-7; clone_size: few
cdr3_aa: CSVEFTVGANVLTF; cdr3_nt: TGCAGCGTTGAGTTTACAGTCGGGGCCAACGTCCTGACTTTC; d_call: -; v_call: TRBV29-1; j_call: TRBJ2-6; clone_size: few
cdr3_aa: CASRTGTGIFGEAFF; cdr3_nt: TGTGCCAGCAGAACCGGGACAGGGATATTTGGGGAAGCTTTCTTT; d_call: TRBD1; v_call: TRBV6-1; j_call: TRBJ1-1; clone_size: -
cdr3_aa: CASSDRSFEAFF; cdr3_nt: TGTGCCAGCAGTGACAGGAGTTTCGAGGCGTTCTTC; d_call: -; v_call: TRBV6-1; j_call: TRBJ2-1; clone_size: -
cdr3_aa: CSARTSGNTRAETQYF; cdr3_nt: TGCAGTGCCAGGACTAGCGGGAACACTCGGGCGGAGACCCAGTACTTC; d_call: TRBD2; v_call: TRBV20-1; j_call: TRBJ2-5; clone_size: -